This T cell receptor (beta chain) was identified in a study of T cells expressing NK-cell markers. Study details: The eight sequenced donors comprised seven who were HCMV-seropositive and one who was seronegative.

The CDR3 totals 12 residues. Production of TCR beta cDNA relied on 5'RACE template switching with UMIs. TCRdb reprocessed the 5' RACE reads, keeping one entry per CDR3 protein, no DNA. The listing records 150,000 or so distinct CDR3 sequences. This receptor was identified in a woman aged 18 to 75 in good health. This chain uses TRBV12-3 or TRBV12-4 with TRBJ2-1. What was sequenced was blood T cells: a sorted CD56 or NKG2C T cell subset, CD4+ or CD8+ T cells, or bulk PBMC T cells (not recorded which). The CDR3 spells CASRRLNNEQFF.